The table lists the clone carrying this T cell receptor beta chain with a count of one. Its antigen is currently unknown. At one of its ends the junction is not consistent with the germline gene, which may arise from a read error. This sample is part of a study of T cell clonotyping in hematopoietic cell transplantation. Study-level background: Recipient samples before transplant were obtained post-cytoreduction. Study results and limitations: After transplant, recipient diversity fell while pathologically expanded clonotypes grew through day 180. No sorting was done, leaving CD4 and CD8 contributions mixed. Broader posttransplant TCR repertoire diversity was predicted by graft donor and pretransplant recipient Inverse Simpson Index values.

This CDR3 has 12 residues. Germline V gene lookup returns CDR1 LNHDA and CDR2 SQIVND (reference sequence). Clones were read by immunoSEQ multiplex PCR, and TCRdb kept only the in-frame ones, dropping some. The sample has tens of thousands of clones; about 85% are singletons. Time point reported: recipient sample about 28 days before transplant, after cytoreduction. Sequenced here: peripheral blood mononuclear cells, sampled before stem cell transplant. This TCR was sampled from a man in his sixties with acute myeloid leukemia. Some clones in this sample may be carry-over from other donors' samples. This rearrangement joins TRBV19 to TRBJ2-1; TRBD2 aligns across 10 bases. As DNA, the CDR3 is TGTGCCAGTAGTAACCTAGCGGGGGTTGTCCTCTTC. Translating it yields CASSNLAGVVLF.